The sequence of this T cell receptor (beta chain) was determined in a study of T cell responses to AZD1222 COVID-19 vaccine. A note on this clone: Its cognate antigen is unknown.

Findings and limits, study-wide: Spike-specific TCR breadth rose after two AZD1222 doses, and depth rose as well.

The CDR3 is 15 amino acids. Trimming pared 2 bases from V and 1 base from J, leaving 11 bases between. The germline gives CDR1 LGHNA, CDR2 YNFKEQ. The data were produced by immunoSEQ multiplex PCR, yet TCRdb's version contains in-frame clones alone and is incomplete. Seen here are around 110,000 clones, 92% observed once, and the top ten hold more than 8%. This sample comprised peripheral blood, obtained 28 days after the second AZD1222 dose. The clonotype was recovered from an adult who received the AZD1222 COVID-19 vaccine. The chain links TRBV4-2 to TRBJ1-1, with TRBD1 as a possible D gene (6 bases). The CDR3 DNA reads TGTGCCAGCAGCCAAACAGGACAGCCGAACACTGAAGCTTTCTTT. Protein: CASSQTGQPNTEAFF.